The source of this TCR beta chain is a study of T-cell reconstitution after alpha-beta-depleted transplantation in children. CDR3 size: 16 residues. Germline V lookup: CDR1 MNHEY, CDR2 SMNVEV (reference sequence). Trimming removed 2 bases from V and 0 bases from J, with 12 bases in between. Unique molecular identifiers featured in how the TCRbeta library was prepared. TCRdb independently ran MiXCR on the PCR reads; one entry per CDR3 protein. The sample shows some 600,000 distinct CDR3 sequences, roughly 15% of them seen only once. The chain couples TRBV27 to TRBJ2-3; D remains ambiguous. The sequenced sample was PBMCs from the stem cell graft donor, obtained from the stem cell graft. The source of this sequence is a human donor who donated a stem cell graft to a child with acute myeloid leukemia. Here the CDR3 DNA reads TGTGCCAGCAGTTTAAACTCGAACCCTAGCACAGATACGCAGTATTTT. Protein product: CASSLNSNPSTDTQYF.